This TCR beta chain comes out of a study of blood T cell repertoires in COVID-19. This table comes from immunoSEQ multiplex PCR, and its TCRdb copy is limited to in-frame clones, with some not included. The sample has 110,000 or so clones; over 75% are singletons. The CDR3 runs to 13 residues. With 5 bases removed from V and 4 bases from J, the gap between germline ends came to 11 bases. Material: peripheral blood. The chain combines TRBV12-3 or TRBV12-4 with TRBJ1-2; D might be TRBD1 (6 bases). The sequence derives from a woman between 65 and 79 years old who had recovered from COVID-19. CDR3 amino acids: CASSPDRLYGYTF. DNA of the CDR3: TGTGCCAGCAGTCCTGACAGGCTCTATGGCTACACCTTC.